Detailed here is one T cell receptor (beta chain). This sample is drawn from a study of technical replicates of blood from several donors. CDR3 size: 15 residues. The germline V gene has CDR1 MNHEY and CDR2 SVGAGI. The trim removed 6 bases at V and 0 bases at J, leaving 5 bases unmatched. Here immunoSEQ multiplex PCR was the method, and the copy in TCRdb shows in-frame clones only, minus some. The table shows some 64,000 clones, with 86% occurring only once. The genes are TRBV6-5 and TRBJ1-5, with 7 bases identical to TRBD1. The TCR comes from a human donor in good health. Some clones in this sample may be carry-over from other donors' samples. Sequencing was done on a sample of PBMCs. The CDR3 protein is CASRLTGFSNQPQHF. CDR3 in DNA: TGTGCCAGCAGGCTGACAGGGTTTAGCAATCAGCCCCAGCATTTT.